Below, one T cell receptor beta chain is given with its context. This sample stems from a study of T cell changes during pregnancy in multiple sclerosis. Sequencing was performed with immunoSEQ multiplex PCR; in TCRdb, only in-frame clones are kept and a portion is missing. The table includes roughly 36,000 clones, more than 75% detected once. The receptor was isolated from a female donor in good health, enrolled as a control in a pregnancy study. The sample in question was peripheral blood, obtained in the second trimester of pregnancy.

CDR3 residues: CASSQDGGARNTEAFF. CDR3 bases: TGCGCCAGCAGCCAAGACGGGGGGGCGCGGAACACTGAAGCTTTCTTT. The rearrangement links TRBV4-1 to TRBJ1-1; possibly TRBD1 for D (6 bases). Germline V gene data show CDR1 as MGHRA and CDR2 as YSYEKL. The CDR3 consists of 16 residues. The germline V and J ends were trimmed by 0 bases and 1 base, with 12 bases remaining between them.